This paragraph reports one T cell receptor beta chain. Its cognate antigen is unknown. The sample originates from a study of shared clonotypes between healthy human individuals. Overall study results and limits: Larger estimated richness was generally seen in naive subsets than in memory subsets.

V was pared by 5 bases and J by 1 base, with 6 bases of the junction left unmatched. This CDR3 is 15 amino acids long. Germline loops: CDR1 SEHNR, CDR2 FQNEAQ (reference sequence). Among the donors, all were Caucasian adults who lived in Nashville, Tennessee. Deep-level settings were used for running the assay. Repertoires were generated with immunoSEQ multiplex PCR, while TCRdb's copy carries only in-frame clones and drops some. The sample consists of 2 million to 2.5 million clones, about 94% of them appearing once. Material for sequencing was naive CD4+ T cells sorted from blood. The subset: CD45RA+ positively selected. V usage is TRBV7-9 and J usage is TRBJ1-1; 8 bases fit TRBD1. The clonotype was recovered from a man between 18 and 35 years old in good health. CDR3 residues: CASSKTGTGNTEAFF. The CDR3 bases are TGTGCCAGCAGCAAAACCGGGACAGGGAACACTGAAGCTTTCTTT.